The 21 T cell receptor beta chains presented below share a single source sample, sequenced in a study of T cell repertoires in cytomegalovirus infection (dated by TCRdb to between 2018 and 2021). Sequencing was carried out with an Illumina HiSeq 1500. TCRdb took the public reads, trimmed them with fastp at Q25, ran MiXCR for clone calling and kept in-frame beta chains. CDR3 protein duplicates are merged, each entry listing the most common genes and DNA. Across this sample there are around 630,000 distinct CDR3 sequences, with 20% to 25% seen only once. The top ten hold 6.5% to 10% of the sample. Sequences were obtained from CD8+ T cells from PBMCs. Every receptor here comes from a human donor in good health (CMV status not recorded). Some clones in this sample may be carry-over from other donors' samples.

The chain employs TRBV12-3 or TRBV12-4 and TRBJ1-2, with D maybe TRBD1 (6 bases). This CDR3 region has 15 residues. Trimming pared 3 bases from V and 5 bases from J, leaving 16 bases between. The DNA of the CDR3 is TGTGCCAGCAGTTTGAACAGGGAAGCGCGTTATGGCTACACCTTC. This encodes CASSLNREARYGYTF.

Points on this clonotype: The final CDR3 position lacks the conserved phenylalanine or tryptophan, pointing to a likely read error. The chain has TRBV28 and TRBJ2-5, with 8 bases that match TRBD2. CDR1 and CDR2 from the germline V gene are MDHEN and SYDVKM. The CDR3 length is 15 residues. Unmatched junction bases numbered 6, after V lost 6 bases and J lost 0 bases. The CDR3 here is CASRGSGDYQETQYI. The DNA of the CDR3 is TGTGCCAGCAGGGGTAGCGGGGACTACCAAGAGACCCAGTACATC.

V is TRBV29-1 and J is TRBJ2-1; 9 bases align to TRBD1. Germline trimming cut 5 bases from V and 9 bases from J; bases unmatched to any gene: 8. This CDR3 region has 13 residues. CDR1 and CDR2 from the germline V gene are SQVTM and ANQGSEA. CDR3 amino acids: CSVPLGQGGEQFF. The CDR3, as DNA: TGCAGCGTTCCCCTGGGACAGGGCGGTGAGCAGTTCTTC.

This sequence joins TRBV10-3 and TRBJ2-3; 8 positions match TRBD1. The V gene end was trimmed by 7 bases and the J gene end by 2 bases; junction bases not matched to a gene: 11. Per germline, CDR1 ENHRY and CDR2 SYGVKD. This CDR3 comprises 16 residues. This CDR3 is CAINQGADLLTDTQYF. Here the CDR3 DNA reads TGTGCCATCAATCAGGGGGCCGACCTCCTCACAGATACGCAGTATTTT.

This clonotype has more than one count but fewer than ten. This chain connects TRBV12-5 to TRBJ2-2; a weak D match, TRBD2 (6 bases). Germline V gene data show CDR1 as LGHNT and CDR2 as FRNRAP. The V end was cut by 6 bases, the J end by 8 bases, with 10 bases between. The length of the CDR3 is 12 residues. The CDR3 DNA reads TGTGCTAGTGGCCTTGGAGGGGGGGAGCTGTTTTTT. This sequence encodes CASGLGGGELFF. The whole variable domain, remainder taken from reference TRBV12-5 and TRBJ2-2, is DARVTQTPRHKVTEMGQEVTMRCQPILGHNTVFWYRQTMMQGLELLAYFRNRAPLDDSGMPKDRFSAEMPDATLATLKIQPSEPRDSAVYFCASGLGGGELFFGEGSRLTVL.

Many counts were recorded for this clonotype. The chain is built from TRBV28 and TRBJ1-6, with TRBD1 matching over 8 bases. The CDR3 has 13 amino acids. CDR1 is MDHEN, CDR2 SYDVKM, per germline. V lost 6 bases and J lost 16; bases outside the gene matches: 11. The CDR3 bases are TGTGCCAGCAGCCCCCTCAGGGGGCACTTACTCCACTTT. As protein: CASSPLRGHLLHF.

This clonotype came up many times. V and J are TRBV5-4 and TRBJ1-1; TRBD1 agrees at 7 bases. CDR1 is SGHNT, CDR2 YYREEE, per germline (reference sequence). Trimming at V came to 0 bases and at J to 0 bases, leaving 8 bases not matched to a gene. CDR3 size: 17 residues. This CDR3 is CASSLATGMIVNTEAFF. The CDR3 bases are TGTGCCAGCAGCTTGGCGACAGGGATGATTGTGAACACTGAAGCTTTCTTT.

This clonotype was found a few times. The chain's CDR3 is CATGAWDTQYF. The CDR3 coding sequence is TGTGCCACCGGGGCGTGGGATACGCAGTATTTT. V usage is TRBV15 and J usage is TRBJ2-3; tentative D call: TRBD1 (5 bases). Germline values: CDR1 LNHNV, CDR2 YYDKDF (reference sequence). The CDR3 contains 11 residues. Trimming shortened V by 8 bases and J by 6 bases, and 9 bases separated the two germline ends.

This clonotype has ten or more counts. V is TRBV19 and J is TRBJ2-3; TRBD2 is a possible D gene (7 bases). The length of the CDR3 is 15 residues. Looked up from germline, CDR1 is LNHDA and CDR2 is SQIVND (reference sequence). Trimming took off 10 bases at V and 2 bases at J, with 19 bases between the two ends. CDR3 DNA: TGTGCCACCTCGAAGGGGGGGCAATACACAGATACGCAGTATTTT. The encoded protein is CATSKGGQYTDTQYF. Together with reference TRBV19 and TRBJ2-3, the CDR3 gives the full variable domain: DGGITQSPKYLFRKEGQNVTLSCEQNLNHDAMYWYRQDPGQGLRLIYYSQIVNDFQKGDIAEGYSVSREKKESFPLTVTSAQKNPTAFYLCATSKGGQYTDTQYFGPGTRLTVL.

This clonotype has a handful of counts. The CDR3 is CSVTGTPYSYEQYF. In DNA form, the CDR3 reads TGCAGCGTTACAGGGACCCCCTACTCCTACGAGCAGTACTTC. This chain joins TRBV29-1 and TRBJ2-7; D possibly corresponds to TRBD1 (6 bases). The germline V gene encodes CDR1 SQVTM and CDR2 ANQGSEA. This CDR3 comprises 14 residues. V lost 5 bases and J 0 bases, leaving 14 bases between the germline ends.

The chain is built from TRBV29-1 and TRBJ1-1, with D possibly matching TRBD1 (5 bases). The ends were cut back, 0 bases at V and 11 bases at J, with 19 bases in the middle. The CDR3 is made up of 14 amino acids. Germline CDR1 is SQVTM and CDR2 is ANQGSEA. The CDR3 nucleotides read TGCAGCGTTGAAGATCGAGACCGAAGGAGGGGTGCTTTCTTT. This codes for CSVEDRDRRRGAFF.

This clonotype was seen at least ten times. The chain uses TRBV7-8 and TRBJ2-7, with a possible D match to TRBD2 (7 bases). Trimming left V 4 bases short and J 3 bases short, with 19 bases between. Germline lookup yields CDR1 SGHVS and CDR2 FQNEAQ. CDR3 length equals 16 residues. CDR3 in amino acids: CASSSQVGGQIYEQYV. The CDR3 nucleotides are TGTGCCAGCAGCTCCCAGGTGGGGGGGCAAATCTACGAGCAGTACGTC.

The table lists this clonotype with many counts. The chain uses TRBV12-3 or TRBV12-4 and TRBJ1-1; D ambiguous. The length of the CDR3 is 14 residues. V was trimmed by 1 base and J by 1 base, leaving 7 bases between them. CDR3 sequence reads: CASSLDWGNTEAFF. The CDR3 region has the DNA TGTGCCAGCAGTTTAGATTGGGGGAACACTGAAGCTTTCTTT.

Note on this clonotype: A much larger clone sits a single nucleotide away, making a read error possible. The gene calls are TRBV6-2 or TRBV6-3 and TRBJ2-1, with D uncertain. CDR3 length: 12 amino acids. Germline CDR1 reads MNHEY; CDR2 reads SVGEGT. The DNA for the CDR3 is TGTGCCAACAGTACAAGGACCTCTGAGCAGTTCTTC. This gives the protein CANSTRTSEQFF.

The rearrangement links TRBV10-1 to TRBJ2-4, with a possible D match to TRBD2 (5 bases). Germline assignment: CDR1 WNHNN and CDR2 SYGVQD (reference sequence). The CDR3 length is 14 residues. Trimming removed 3 bases at V and 4 bases at J, with 10 bases between. The CDR3 bases are TGCGCCAGCAGTGATCCCCGGGGAAAAAACATTCAGTACTTC. Protein sequence: CASSDPRGKNIQYF.

This clonotype was recorded many times. This chain uses TRBV12-3 or TRBV12-4 with TRBJ2-2; 7 bases are shared with TRBD2. CDR3 length equals 16 residues. With 4 bases clipped from V and 2 bases from J, the junction kept 7 bases outside the gene matches. The CDR3 is CASSSLRGENTGELFF. The CDR3 bases are TGTGCCAGCAGTTCCCTTCGGGGGGAAAACACCGGGGAGCTGTTTTTT.

This clonotype was counted ten times or more. The rearrangement uses TRBV20-1 and TRBJ2-7, with 8 bases lining up with TRBD1. Looked up from germline, CDR1 is DFQATT and CDR2 is SNEGSKA (reference sequence). CDR3 size: 13 residues. Germline trimming cut 3 bases from V and 5 bases from J; bases unmatched to any gene: 6. The CDR3: CSARRRQGNEQYV. In nucleotides, the CDR3 is TGCAGTGCTAGGCGCCGACAGGGGAACGAGCAGTACGTC.

This clonotype was observed many times. The V and J genes are TRBV7-8 and TRBJ2-3, with TRBD1 as a possible D gene (5 bases). With 1 base removed from V and 3 bases from J, the gap between germline ends came to 11 bases. The CDR3 sequence is 15 residues long. The germline V gene has CDR1 SGHVS and CDR2 FQNEAQ. CDR3 coding DNA: TGTGCCAGCAGCTTAGGGCAGGGTTGGACAGATACGCAGTATTTT. Translation gives CASSLGQGWTDTQYF.

There are many counts of this clonotype. J is TRBJ2-2 and V is TRBV6-1; D ambiguous. The ends were cut back, 5 bases at V and 4 bases at J, with 17 bases in the middle. This CDR3 is 16 amino acids long. Germline lookup yields CDR1 MNHNS and CDR2 SASEGT. The CDR3 here is CASSPSLFHSTGELFF. The CDR3 DNA reads TGTGCCAGCAGTCCGTCTCTTTTTCACTCCACCGGGGAGCTGTTTTTT.

Ten or more counts support this clonotype. In nucleotides, the CDR3 is TGTGCCAGCAGGGAGGGGACAGGGACTCTCGGCACTGAAGCTTTCTTT. It encodes CASREGTGTLGTEAFF. The V gene is TRBV6-1, the J gene TRBJ1-1; 9 bases are a match to TRBD1. CDR3 length: 16 residues. Germline CDR1 MNHNS, CDR2 SASEGT. The ends lost 6 bases at V and 4 bases at J; junction bases unmatched: 12.

This clonotype was recorded at least ten times. The genes are TRBV28 and TRBJ2-5; a possible D gene is TRBD1 (5 bases). Germline loops: CDR1 MDHEN, CDR2 SYDVKM. Trimming removed 3 bases from V and 6 bases from J, with 20 bases in between. The CDR3 runs 16 residues. The CDR3 region is CASSFSGIGVLQTQYF. The DNA of the CDR3 is TGTGCCAGCAGTTTCTCAGGGATAGGGGTGCTTCAGACCCAGTACTTC.